This is a list of T cell receptor beta chains from one sample in a study of control samples from healthy donors and cancer patients. Generated by immunoSEQ multiplex PCR, the TCRdb table keeps only in-frame clones and is missing some. The repertoire holds 110,000 to 150,000 clones, with under 95% as singletons. Material: blood. The receptors shown here come from a young man in good health. Both conserved end residues are part of each CDR3. The order of the fields is clone size, V gene, J gene, CDR3 length, CDR3 protein. Clone sizes are given selectively: once, few, many, or a class where the clone is expanded.

abundance: .; v_gene: TRBV5-4; j_gene: TRBJ2-1; len: 14; CDR3aa: CASSLAGSYNEQFF
abundance: .; v_gene: TRBV2; j_gene: TRBJ1-1; len: 13; CDR3aa: CASQGFLNTEAFF
abundance: .; v_gene: TRBV7-9; j_gene: TRBJ1-1; len: 14; CDR3aa: CASSLDRDNTEAFF
abundance: .; v_gene: TRBV4-3; j_gene: TRBJ1-2; len: 13; CDR3aa: CASSLRTGFGYTF
abundance: .; v_gene: TRBV7-9; j_gene: TRBJ1-4; len: 13; CDR3aa: CASNRQPNEKLFF
abundance: .; v_gene: TRBV6-5; j_gene: TRBJ1-4; len: 15; CDR3aa: CASSRTGGTNEKLFF
abundance: .; v_gene: TRBV4-1; j_gene: TRBJ2-7; len: 16; CDR3aa: CASSQESESLSYEQYF
abundance: .; v_gene: TRBV27; j_gene: TRBJ2-7; len: 12; CDR3aa: CASSLLGSEQYF
abundance: few; v_gene: TRBV6-5; j_gene: TRBJ1-1; len: 13; CDR3aa: CASFRAGGWGAFF
abundance: .; v_gene: TRBV6-2/TRBV6-3; j_gene: TRBJ1-1; len: 13; CDR3aa: CASSYGLRTEAFF
abundance: .; v_gene: TRBV5-1; j_gene: TRBJ1-2; len: 13; CDR3aa: CASSPGGPGGYTF
abundance: .; v_gene: TRBV12-3/TRBV12-4; j_gene: TRBJ1-2; len: 12; CDR3aa: CASSLLRDGYTF
abundance: .; v_gene: TRBV19; j_gene: TRBJ2-7; len: 16; CDR3aa: CASSDRTGKSSYEQYF
abundance: .; v_gene: TRBV27; j_gene: TRBJ2-1; len: 18; CDR3aa: CASSPIPGSLVLINEQFF
abundance: .; v_gene: TRBV4-1; j_gene: TRBJ2-7; len: 14; CDR3aa: CASSHSSQAGEQYF
abundance: .; v_gene: TRBV27; j_gene: TRBJ2-5; len: 14; CDR3aa: CASRGKGTQETQYF
abundance: .; v_gene: TRBV14; j_gene: TRBJ1-2; len: 16; CDR3aa: CASSQISDPTNYGYTF
abundance: once; v_gene: TRBV19; j_gene: TRBJ2-7; len: 16; CDR3aa: CASSLAGVAGGYEQYF
abundance: once; v_gene: TRBV6-1; j_gene: TRBJ1-5; len: 17; CDR3aa: CASSEAINRGRDQPQHF
abundance: few; v_gene: TRBV19; j_gene: TRBJ1-5; len: 13; CDR3aa: CASSIAGNQPQHF
abundance: .; v_gene: TRBV3-1/TRBV3-2; j_gene: TRBJ2-1; len: 16; CDR3aa: CASSQDRTGRNNEQFF
abundance: .; v_gene: TRBV12-5; j_gene: TRBJ2-7; len: 16; CDR3aa: CASGLGGEPTRNEQYF
abundance: .; v_gene: TRBV7-2; j_gene: TRBJ2-3; len: 14; CDR3aa: CASSLETGTDTQYF
abundance: .; v_gene: TRBV5-6; j_gene: TRBJ2-3; len: 12; CDR3aa: CASSLSTDTQYF
abundance: .; v_gene: TRBV4-3; j_gene: TRBJ1-4; len: 15; CDR3aa: CASSQERQGAIKLFF
abundance: .; v_gene: TRBV7-8; j_gene: TRBJ1-2; len: 14; CDR3aa: CASSPTFPVHGYTF
abundance: .; v_gene: TRBV10-3; j_gene: TRBJ1-3; len: 13; CDR3aa: CATQENSGNTIYF
abundance: .; v_gene: TRBV3-1/TRBV3-2; j_gene: TRBJ2-5; len: 13; CDR3aa: CASSQVPQETQYF
abundance: .; v_gene: TRBV2; j_gene: TRBJ2-5; len: 13; CDR3aa: CASGTGLRETQYF
abundance: .; v_gene: TRBV7-9; j_gene: TRBJ2-6; len: 17; CDR3aa: CASSPRTENSGANVLTF
abundance: .; v_gene: TRBV6-1; j_gene: TRBJ1-3; len: 13; CDR3aa: CASSEQSGNTIYF
abundance: .; v_gene: TRBV6-2/TRBV6-3; j_gene: TRBJ1-2; len: 14; CDR3aa: CASSRSTGAYGYTF
abundance: once; v_gene: TRBV6-5; j_gene: TRBJ2-5; len: 14; CDR3aa: CASRRDSAQETQYF
abundance: .; v_gene: TRBV27; j_gene: TRBJ1-1; len: 16; CDR3aa: CASSPLGEGGFYEAFF
abundance: .; v_gene: TRBV19; j_gene: TRBJ1-3; len: 15; CDR3aa: CASSTSQGSGNTIYF
abundance: .; v_gene: TRBV11-2; j_gene: TRBJ2-7; len: 13; CDR3aa: CASSLDLRYEQYF
abundance: .; v_gene: TRBV25-1; j_gene: TRBJ1-1; len: 14; CDR3aa: CASRQGLMNTEAFF
abundance: few; v_gene: TRBV2; j_gene: TRBJ1-2; len: 14; CDR3aa: CASSVKKEGGGYTF
abundance: once; v_gene: TRBV7-2; j_gene: TRBJ2-1; len: 15; CDR3aa: CASSSSGGPYNEQFF
abundance: .; v_gene: TRBV9; j_gene: TRBJ1-1; len: 12; CDR3aa: CASSVQGGQAFF
abundance: .; v_gene: TRBV6-1; j_gene: TRBJ2-3; len: 17; CDR3aa: CASSEVDGGQGADTQYF
abundance: .; v_gene: TRBV19; j_gene: TRBJ1-5; len: 14; CDR3aa: CASSGTGGNQPQHF
abundance: .; v_gene: TRBV11-2; j_gene: TRBJ1-2; len: 16; CDR3aa: CASSLDRRGLNYGYTF
abundance: .; v_gene: TRBV6-6; j_gene: TRBJ2-7; len: 14; CDR3aa: CASTHREASYEQYF
abundance: .; v_gene: TRBV27; j_gene: TRBJ2-7; len: 15; CDR3aa: CASSLSSGGAYEQYF
abundance: .; v_gene: TRBV14; j_gene: TRBJ1-1; len: 16; CDR3aa: CASSQGGKGTNTEAFF